This T cell receptor beta chain was documented in a study of blood T cell repertoires in COVID-19. Sequencing used immunoSEQ multiplex PCR; TCRdb keeps in-frame clones, though not all of them. The data show approximately 300,000 clones, 89% seen once. The receptor was isolated from a man between 18 and 35 years old who had recovered from COVID-19. What was sequenced was peripheral blood.

The CDR3 region is CASRAGTGGADWSGELFF. CDR3 DNA: TGTGCCAGCAGAGCCGGGACAGGGGGCGCGGATTGGTCCGGGGAGCTGTTTTTT. The gene calls are TRBV2 and TRBJ2-2; TRBD1 agrees at 12 bases. The CDR3 runs to 18 residues. V trimming: 6 bases; J trimming: 6 bases; junction bases outside the gene matches: 14. CDR1 and CDR2 (germline): SNHLY, FYNNEI.